This T cell receptor beta chain came from a study of Graves' ophthalmopathy and Graves' hyperthyroidism. Study at large: By definition, stable hyperthyroidism involved no ophthalmopathy within 18 months of follow-up.

Hyperthyroidism in these 18- to 65-year-old patients was newly diagnosed, lasting under 2 months. A diagnosis was made from clinical symptoms together with serum thyroxine, TRAb, thyroid ultrasound and orbital computed tomography. V gave up 3 bases and J gave up 6 bases; unmatched junction bases: 6. The CDR3 covers 14 residues. Per the germline V gene, CDR1 is SNHLY and CDR2 is FYNNEI. RNA transcripts were the source from which TCR beta CDR3 regions were amplified. HTBI primers were used in a first-round RT-PCR, which preceded a second-round multiplex PCR. One entry per CDR3 protein, called by TCRdb with MiXCR from the multiplex PCR reads. The sample records approximately 1.2 million distinct CDR3 sequences, 35% to 45% being singletons. This clonotype was seen many times.

The chain uses TRBV2 and TRBJ1-2; 8 bases fit TRBD1. This sequence was found in an adult man with Graves' hyperthyroidism. Sequenced input: peripheral blood or thyroid tissue (not recorded which). The CDR3 sequence: CASSEAGGFDGYTF. For the CDR3, the DNA is TGTGCCAGCAGTGAGGCAGGGGGCTTCGATGGCTACACCTTC.